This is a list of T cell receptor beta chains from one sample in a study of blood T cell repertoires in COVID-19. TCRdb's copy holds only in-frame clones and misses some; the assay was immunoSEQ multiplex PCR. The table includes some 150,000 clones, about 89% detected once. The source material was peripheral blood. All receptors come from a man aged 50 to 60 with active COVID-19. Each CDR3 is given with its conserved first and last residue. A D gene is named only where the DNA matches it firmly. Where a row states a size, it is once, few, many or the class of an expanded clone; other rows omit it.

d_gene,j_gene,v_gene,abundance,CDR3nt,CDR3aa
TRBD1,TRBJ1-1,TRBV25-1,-,TGTGCCAGCAGTTCCCACCCGGGACAGTTGGGGTCCGACACTGAAGCTTTCTTT,CASSSHPGQLGSDTEAFF
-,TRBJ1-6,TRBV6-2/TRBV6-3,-,TGTGCCAGCAGTTACTCGGTCGGCGCGGTGGGTCGGTCACCCCTCCACTTT,CASSYSVGAVGRSPLHF
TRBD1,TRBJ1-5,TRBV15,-,TGTGCCACCAGCAAAACAGGGGGCGCCCCGGGTCAGCCCCAGCATTTT,CATSKTGGAPGQPQHF
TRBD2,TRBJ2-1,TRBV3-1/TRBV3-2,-,TGTGCCAGCAGCCAAACCGTCGGGACTAGCGGAGAGAATGAGCAGTTCTTC,CASSQTVGTSGENEQFF
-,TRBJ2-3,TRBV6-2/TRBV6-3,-,TGTGCCAGCAGTCCGGGACTTCCCACAGATACGCAGTATTTT,CASSPGLPTDTQYF
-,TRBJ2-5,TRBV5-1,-,TGCGCCAGCAGCAGGGGGCCGGGGGGGAAACAAGAGACCCAGTACTTC,CASSRGPGGKQETQYF
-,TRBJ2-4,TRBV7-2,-,TGTGCCAGCAGCATACTTAACCGGGGGAGGAACATTCAGTACTTC,CASSILNRGRNIQYF
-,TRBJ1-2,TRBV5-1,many,TGCGCCAGCAGCCCTGGTCCGGGAAACTATGGCTACACCTTC,CASSPGPGNYGYTF
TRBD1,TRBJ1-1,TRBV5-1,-,TGCGCCAGCAGCCTGGACAGGGGGGTGACGGAAGCTTTCTTT,CASSLDRGVTEAFF
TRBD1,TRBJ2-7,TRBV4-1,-,TGCGCCAGCAGCCAACTCTCGGGGGACAGGGTTGCCGAGCAGTACTTC,CASSQLSGDRVAEQYF
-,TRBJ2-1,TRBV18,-,TGTGCCAGCTCACCACCGAATCGTAGAGGCTCCTATTCGAACAATGAGCAGTTCTTC,CASSPPNRRGSYSNNEQFF
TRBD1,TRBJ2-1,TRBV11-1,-,TGTGCCAGCCAAACCGGGACAGGCGGCAATGAGCAGTTCTTC,CASQTGTGGNEQFF
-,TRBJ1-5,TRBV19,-,TGTGCCAGTAGTATTTTTAGATTAGGCAATCAGCCCCAGCATTTT,CASSIFRLGNQPQHF
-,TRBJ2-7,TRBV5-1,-,TGCGCCAGCAGCGGTACAGGGTCGGGTTACGAGCAGTACTTC,CASSGTGSGYEQYF
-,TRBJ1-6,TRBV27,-,TGTGCCAGCAGTGTCGGAACAGGGATCAGGAATTCACCCCTCCACTTT,CASSVGTGIRNSPLHF
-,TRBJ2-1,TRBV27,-,TGTGCCAGCAGTCCCGGACAAAAAGGGGTATACAATGAGCAGTTCTTC,CASSPGQKGVYNEQFF
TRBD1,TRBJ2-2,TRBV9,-,TGTGCCAGCAGCCCGCCAGGACTGACAGGGGCGGACACCGGGGAGCTGTTTTTT,CASSPPGLTGADTGELFF
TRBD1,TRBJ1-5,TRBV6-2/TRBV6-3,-,TGTGCCAGCAGCAAACTGACAGGGGCCCTCAATCAGCCCCAGCATTTT,CASSKLTGALNQPQHF
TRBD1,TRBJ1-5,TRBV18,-,TGTGCCAGCTCGAAGGACAGGAATCAGCCCCAGCATTTT,CASSKDRNQPQHF
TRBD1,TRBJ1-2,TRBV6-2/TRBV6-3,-,TGTGCCAGCAGTCAGCGGACAGGTTCCATCTATGGCTACACCTTC,CASSQRTGSIYGYTF
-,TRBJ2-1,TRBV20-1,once,TGCAGTGCTAGTAGGGGGGAGCAGTTCTTC,CSASRGEQFF
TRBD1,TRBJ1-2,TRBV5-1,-,TGCGCCAGCAGCTTGGTGGAGGGGGCGCGGTATGGCTACACCTTC,CASSLVEGARYGYTF
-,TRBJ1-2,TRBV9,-,TGTGCCAGTCGAAACAGGGAAGACTATGGCTACACCTTC,CASRNREDYGYTF
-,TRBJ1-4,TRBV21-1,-,TGTGCCAGCAGCACACCGGACTCTAGGGCCTCCACTTATGAAAAACTGTTTTTT,CASSTPDSRASTYEKLFF
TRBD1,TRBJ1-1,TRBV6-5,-,TGTGCCAGCTCAAGGGGGCTGAGGGGCACTGAAGCTTTCTTT,CASSRGLRGTEAFF
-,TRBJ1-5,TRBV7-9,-,TGTGCCAGCAGCTTACGGGGAGCTTCAGGCAATCAGCCCCAGCATTTT,CASSLRGASGNQPQHF
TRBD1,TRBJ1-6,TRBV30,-,TGTGCCTGGAGTGTAACCGGGACAGCAAATTCACCCCTCCACTTT,CAWSVTGTANSPLHF
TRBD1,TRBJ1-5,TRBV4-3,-,TGCGCCAGCAGCCAAGAACAGGGGGGACAGCCCCAGCATTTT,CASSQEQGGQPQHF
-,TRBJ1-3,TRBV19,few,TGTGCCAGTGAGAACTCTGGAAACACCATATATTTT,CASENSGNTIYF
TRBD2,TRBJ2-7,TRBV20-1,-,TGCAGCACTAGCGGGGGGAGGGAGCAGTACTTC,CSTSGGREQYF
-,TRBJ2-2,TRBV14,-,TGTGCCAGCAGCCAAGAAAATGGGCCTGCCGGGGAGCTGTTTTTT,CASSQENGPAGELFF
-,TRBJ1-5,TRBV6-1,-,TGTGCCAGCAGTGAACGGAGCAATCAGCCCCAGCATTTT,CASSERSNQPQHF
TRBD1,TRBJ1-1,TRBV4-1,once,TGCGCCAGCAGCCGATCGGACAGGGGTCGGGATGAAGCTTTCTTT,CASSRSDRGRDEAFF
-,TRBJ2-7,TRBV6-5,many,TGTGCCAGCTCCGGAGCCTACGAGCAGTACTTC,CASSGAYEQYF
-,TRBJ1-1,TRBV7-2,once,TGTGCCAGCAGCCCCAGGCGACAGAACACTGAAGCTTTCTTT,CASSPRRQNTEAFF
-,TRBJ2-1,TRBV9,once,TGTGCCAGCAGCGCGGAGCGATTCAATGAGCAGTTCTTC,CASSAERFNEQFF
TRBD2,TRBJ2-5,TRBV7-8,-,TGTGCCAGCAGCCGTCCTCAAAGCGGGGCGGGGGGGCAGGAAGAGACCCAGTACTTC,CASSRPQSGAGGQEETQYF